The 26 T cell receptor beta chains presented below share a single source sample, sequenced in a study of T cells in Graves' hyperthyroidism and ophthalmopathy (dated by TCRdb to about 2019). The library was produced with multiplex PCR. Sequencing was carried out with an Illumina HiSeq 2000. Amplification of TCR beta CDR3 regions was carried out from RNA transcripts. For the first round of RT-PCR on the TCR CDR3, the HTBI primer set was used together with the Qiagen OneStep RT-PCR kit. TCRdb reran the public reads through fastp at Q25 and MiXCR, keeping productive beta chains. Each CDR3 protein appears once, grouped with its most common genes and DNA. The sample contains about 700,000 distinct CDR3 sequences, around 13% of them found a single time. Together, the top ten hold 10% of the sample. The sequencing input was blood. Every receptor here comes from a woman under 30 with Graves' hyperthyroidism.

This clonotype occurred many times. This sequence joins TRBV12-3 or TRBV12-4 and TRBJ2-3; possibly TRBD2 for D (6 bases). The CDR3 is 16 residues long. Trimming took off 4 bases at V and 5 bases at J, with 19 bases between the two ends. CDR3 loop: CASSSHTGTRGDTQYF. The CDR3 nucleotides read TGTGCCAGCAGTTCCCACACCGGGACTCGAGGAGATACGCAGTATTTT.

Regarding this clonotype: A much larger clone differs from this one at a single base, so this may be a read error. This chain connects TRBV12-3 or TRBV12-4 to TRBJ2-3; tentatively, D is TRBD2 (5 bases). V shed 4 bases and J shed 2 bases, with 10 bases lying between them. There are 14 residues in the CDR3. The CDR3 is CASSSERNTDTQYF. CDR3 bases: TGTGCCAGCAGTTCGGAGCGGAACACAGATACGCAGTATTTT.

The chain employs TRBV6-5 and TRBJ2-5; 10 nucleotides align to TRBD1. Trimming removed 2 bases from V and 2 bases from J; junction bases left unmatched: 8. Germline V CDR1 and CDR2: MNHEY, SVGAGI. This CDR3 comprises 17 residues. In DNA, the CDR3 is TGTGCCAGCAGTTACGGGACGACAGGGGGCATTCAAGAGACCCAGTACTTC. Its translation is CASSYGTTGGIQETQYF.

This clonotype was seen a few times. This may be a read error, as it is one base from a much larger clone. Since no conserved phenylalanine or tryptophan closes the CDR3, a read error is the likely cause. The chain links TRBV10-2 to TRBJ1-5; TRBD1 is a possible D gene (5 bases). Trimming removed 7 bases at V and 2 bases at J, with 18 bases between. Germline V CDR1 and CDR2: WSHSY, SAAADI. This CDR3 region has 16 residues. CDR3 in DNA: TGCGCCAGCACCACCCAGGGTCCGAGGTGCAATCAGCCCCAGCATCTT. Its translation is CASTTQGPRCNQPQHL.

There are many counts of this clonotype. The chain links TRBV20-1 to TRBJ1-5; D might be TRBD1 (5 bases). Trimming cost V 0 bases and J 3 bases, with 18 bases left between them. CDR1 is DFQATT, CDR2 SNEGSKA, per germline (reference sequence). The CDR3 runs to 17 residues. The CDR3 DNA reads as TGCAGTGCTAGAGATGGATCAGGGCCCCTACACAATCAGCCCCAGCATTTT. It is translated as CSARDGSGPLHNQPQHF.

This clonotype is a singleton in its sample. The chain carries TRBV5-1 and TRBJ2-6; D may be TRBD1 (6 bases). The CDR3 sequence is 19 residues long. Trimming pared 0 bases from V and 0 bases from J, leaving 16 bases between. Germline V gene data show CDR1 as SGHRS and CDR2 as YFSETQ. The CDR3 DNA reads TGCGCCAGCAGCTTGGTGGTGGGGGCGTTGAGCTCTGGGGCCAACGTCCTGACTTTC. It translates to CASSLVVGALSSGANVLTF.

This clonotype was seen a few times. The chain joins TRBV10-3 to TRBJ2-7; 8 nucleotides agree with TRBD1. V lost 6 bases and J lost 4; bases outside the gene matches: 5. Germline V gives CDR1 ENHRY, CDR2 SYGVKD. The CDR3 consists of 13 residues. This CDR3 reads CAISSGQEYEQYF. CDR3 nucleotide sequence: TGTGCCATCAGCTCGGGACAGGAGTACGAGCAGTACTTC.

This rearrangement joins TRBV7-8 to TRBJ2-7; 7 bases are shared with TRBD2. The germline gives CDR1 SGHVS, CDR2 FQNEAQ. V shed 7 bases and J 7 bases; nucleotides not matched to a gene: 13. This CDR3 has 14 residues. CDR3 coding DNA: TGTGCCAGCACGGCGCTTAGCGGGTTCGAGGAGCAGTACTTC. Encoded protein: CASTALSGFEEQYF.

This clonotype was detected ten times or more. The chain carries TRBV18 and TRBJ2-1; TRBD2 might be the D (5 bases). The CDR3 runs 16 residues. The ends were cut back, 1 base at V and 9 bases at J, with 19 bases in the middle. Germline CDR1 KGHSH, CDR2 LQKENI. CDR3 sequence: CASSPLQEVNGGEQFF. CDR3 nucleotide sequence: TGTGCCAGCTCACCACTTCAGGAGGTTAACGGAGGTGAGCAGTTCTTC.

There are a few counts of this clonotype. The chain links TRBV14 to TRBJ2-2; D is unclear. V was cut by 4 bases and J by 5 bases, with 17 bases left in between. The germline V gene has CDR1 SGHDN and CDR2 FVKESK. The CDR3 extends over 16 amino acids. The CDR3 sequence: CASSPIPPGPTGELFF. The CDR3 region has the DNA TGTGCCAGCAGCCCTATACCCCCTGGCCCGACCGGGGAGCTGTTTTTT.

This rearrangement joins TRBV24-1 to TRBJ1-4; tentatively, D is TRBD1 (6 bases). Trimming took off 4 bases at V and 8 bases at J, with 10 bases between the two ends. Germline V CDR1 and CDR2: KGHDR, SFDVKD. The CDR3 runs to 13 residues. The CDR3 is CATSDSRGEKLFF. CDR3 DNA sequence: TGTGCCACCAGTGACTCGAGGGGGGAAAAACTGTTTTTT.

The chain combines TRBV2 with TRBJ2-1, with 9 bases fitting TRBD2. Germline V gene data show CDR1 as SNHLY and CDR2 as FYNNEI. The CDR3 totals 15 residues. After removal of 3 bases from V and 4 bases from J, the junction contained 4 bases not matched to a gene. CDR3 coding DNA: TGTGCCAGCAGTGATAGCGGGAGCCTTTACAATGAGCAGTTCTTC. Amino acid sequence: CASSDSGSLYNEQFF.

This clonotype has a handful of counts. The chain combines TRBV20-1 with TRBJ2-1, with 8 bases fitting TRBD2. Germline trimming cut 4 bases from V and 12 bases from J; bases unmatched to any gene: 8. This CDR3 comprises 12 residues. Germline V gives CDR1 DFQATT, CDR2 SNEGSKA (reference sequence). The CDR3 DNA sequence: TGCAGTGCTACAACCGGGACTAGTCGGCAGTTCTTC. Translation gives CSATTGTSRQFF.

This clonotype was recorded many times. This rearrangement joins TRBV30 to TRBJ1-1, with D possibly matching TRBD1 (5 bases). V lost 3 bases and J lost 5, with 13 bases in between. The CDR3 contains 13 residues. Germline V gene data show CDR1 as GTSNPN and CDR2 as SVGIG (reference sequence). CDR3 region: CAWSQDTATEAFF. The CDR3, as DNA: TGTGCCTGGAGCCAGGACACGGCGACTGAAGCTTTCTTT.

This clonotype was seen at least ten times. This sequence joins TRBV15 and TRBJ2-7, with D possibly matching TRBD2 (5 bases). Germline V lookup: CDR1 LNHNV, CDR2 YYDKDF (reference sequence). V lost 0 bases and J lost 1, with 10 bases in between. The CDR3 contains 15 residues. The CDR3 coding sequence is TGTGCCACCAGCAGAGATCCCGGGGTGTCCTACGAGCAGTACTTC. Encoded protein: CATSRDPGVSYEQYF.

The CDR3 DNA reads as TGCGCCAGCAGTCCGGACAGGGTTAAAGGCTACACCTTC. This translates into CASSPDRVKGYTF. The J gene is TRBJ1-2, the V gene TRBV10-1, with 8 bases that match TRBD1. CDR1 is WNHNN, CDR2 SYGVQD, per germline (reference sequence). This CDR3 region has 13 residues. J gave up 8 bases and V 5 bases, and 7 bases lay outside the gene matches.

This clonotype was counted at least ten times. J is TRBJ1-2 and V is TRBV20-1; D is uncertain. Germline CDR1 DFQATT, CDR2 SNEGSKA (reference sequence). This CDR3 comprises 17 residues. Trimming removed 3 bases at V and 4 bases at J, with 24 bases between. The CDR3 DNA follows: TGCAGTGCTAGCCTGCCTCGATCCCGTCAAAGAAGCTATGGCTACACCTTC. Protein product: CSASLPRSRQRSYGYTF.

This clonotype has at least ten counts. The chain combines TRBV11-2 with TRBJ2-1; D remains ambiguous. The V gene's germline CDR1 is SGHAT and CDR2 FQNNGV. The CDR3 has 19 amino acids. Trimming removed 0 bases at V and 0 bases at J, with 18 bases between. CDR3 in amino acids: CASSLDWNSRYSSYNEQFF. In nucleotides, the CDR3 is TGTGCCAGCAGCTTAGATTGGAACAGCCGTTATAGCTCCTACAATGAGCAGTTCTTC.

This clonotype was detected ten times or more. The chain couples TRBV7-8 to TRBJ1-2; D call uncertain. The CDR3 contains 14 residues. Germline V gene sequence: CDR1 SGHVS, CDR2 FQNEAQ. The V end lost 5 bases, the J end lost 8 bases, and 18 bases lay between the germline ends. The CDR3 DNA reads TGTGCCAGCAGCGATAATAGGTTCTTGCACGGCTACACCTTC. As protein: CASSDNRFLHGYTF. Full variable domain (missing parts from reference TRBV7-8 and TRBJ1-2): GAGVSQSPRYKVAKRGQDVALRCDPISGHVSLFWYQQALGQGPEFLTYFQNEAQLDKSGLPSDRFFAERPEGSVSTLKIQRTQQEDSAVYLCASSDNRFLHGYTFGSGTRLTVV.

A few counts support this clonotype. J is TRBJ1-2 and V is TRBV5-1, with D tentatively TRBD1 (5 bases). This CDR3 has 15 residues. Germline V lookup: CDR1 SGHRS, CDR2 YFSETQ. V lost 5 bases, J lost 5 bases, and 19 bases lay in between. CDR3 in DNA: TGCGCCAGCAGGCTAAGGACGGGGGAATTGTATGGCTACACCTTC. It codes for CASRLRTGELYGYTF.

The CDR3 nucleotides read TGTGCCACCAGTGGCGGAGGGCTAGCGGGAGGGCCTGGAGATACGCAGTATTTT. This gives the protein CATSGGGLAGGPGDTQYF. This chain joins TRBV24-1 and TRBJ2-3; TRBD2 matches 12 bases. The CDR3 runs 18 residues. Looked up from germline, CDR1 is KGHDR and CDR2 is SFDVKD. V gave up 5 bases and J gave up 5 bases; unmatched junction bases: 13.

The CDR3, as DNA: TGTGCCAGCAGCCGAGGACATGCAACTAATGAAAAACTGTTTTTT. Translating gives CASSRGHATNEKLFF. The rearrangement uses TRBV14 and TRBJ1-4; weak D call: TRBD1 (5 bases). V was pared by 4 bases and J by 0 bases, with 9 bases between. The CDR3 is made up of 15 amino acids. CDR1 is SGHDN and CDR2 is FVKESK in the germline V gene.

This clonotype was seen repeatedly, ten times or more. V and J are TRBV28 and TRBJ2-5; D gene uncertain. V was pared by 2 bases and J by 4 bases, with 17 bases between. The germline V gene encodes CDR1 MDHEN and CDR2 SYDVKM. This CDR3 contains 16 residues. The CDR3 bases are TGTGCCAGCAGTTTAAATATCAAAGGATTTGGAGAGACCCAGTACTTC. It translates to CASSLNIKGFGETQYF.

This clonotype turned up a few times. V is TRBV5-1 and J is TRBJ2-5; D not resolved. The CDR3 has 14 amino acids. V gave up 2 bases and J gave up 6 bases, with 14 bases separating them. Per the germline V gene, CDR1 is SGHRS and CDR2 is YFSETQ. CDR3 sequence reads: CASSFDGTLQTQYF. The DNA of the CDR3 is TGCGCCAGCAGCTTCGACGGAACACTTCAGACCCAGTACTTC.

This chain joins TRBV30 and TRBJ2-3; 9 bases match TRBD2. The CDR3 has 15 residues. Per germline, CDR1 GTSNPN and CDR2 SVGIG (reference sequence). V was clipped by 5 bases and J by 4 bases; unmatched bases: 10. The CDR3 sequence: CAWASGVARADTQYF. CDR3 nucleotide sequence: TGTGCCTGGGCTAGCGGGGTGGCACGGGCAGATACGCAGTATTTT.

V usage is TRBV14 and J usage is TRBJ2-3; D is unresolved. V was shortened by 1 base and J by 7 bases, with 12 bases between the two germline ends. This CDR3 spans 14 amino acids. Germline V gene lookup returns CDR1 SGHDN and CDR2 FVKESK. Written as DNA, the CDR3 is TGTGCCAGCAGCCAAGTAGACGGCGCGAATACGCAGTATTTT. Translation: CASSQVDGANTQYF.